Shown below are 7 T cell receptor beta chains from a single sample sequenced in a study of blood T cells in healthy people across ages. A J-beta primer mix and a sample-barcoded 5' primer were used in a second PCR of roughly 7 to 12 cycles. TCRdb re-analysed the 5' RACE reads in MiXCR, keeping a single row per CDR3 protein. The sample has around 1,500,000 distinct CDR3 sequences, 40% to 50% seen once. Input material: blood. The receptors originated from a woman between 18 and 29 years old in good health.

The genes are TRBV10-3 and TRBJ2-7; possibly TRBD2 for D (5 bases). This CDR3 has 13 amino acids. Per the germline V gene, CDR1 is ENHRY and CDR2 is SYGVKD. V lost 5 bases and J lost 2, with 10 bases in between. The CDR3 DNA reads TGTGCCATCAGTTCGTCGGGAACCTACGAGCAGTACTTC. It yields the protein CAISSSGTYEQYF.

This chain links TRBV11-2 with TRBJ2-7; D might be TRBD1 (5 bases). Germline V gene sequence: CDR1 SGHAT, CDR2 FQNNGV. CDR3 length: 15 residues. Deletions cut 5 bases from V and 0 bases from J, with 14 bases between. The chain's CDR3 is CASSPLQVISYEQYF. CDR3 nucleotides: TGTGCCAGCAGCCCTTTACAGGTGATCTCCTACGAGCAGTACTTC.

This chain joins TRBV29-1 and TRBJ1-5; 7 nucleotides line up with TRBD1. Germline loops: CDR1 SQVTM, CDR2 ANQGSEA. The CDR3 covers 14 residues. The junction had 10 bases not matched to a gene; V was cut back by 6 bases and J by 5 bases. The CDR3 sequence is CSVAKGARDQPQHF. CDR3 nucleotide sequence: TGCAGCGTCGCGAAGGGGGCGCGTGATCAGCCCCAGCATTTT.

This CDR3 is CASSYVQGGTEAFF. CDR3 sequence (DNA): TGTGCCAGCAGTTACGTTCAGGGGGGCACTGAAGCTTTCTTT. The V call is TRBV6-5, the J call TRBJ1-1, with TRBD1 identical over 7 bases. The germline gives CDR1 MNHEY, CDR2 SVGAGI. The CDR3 runs to 14 residues. The ends lost 2 bases at V and 4 bases at J; junction bases unmatched: 4.

The chain has TRBV20-1 and TRBJ1-5, with D perhaps TRBD1 (5 bases). V was cut by 1 base and J by 4 bases, with 14 bases left in between. The germline CDR1 and CDR2 sequences are DFQATT and SNEGSKA (reference sequence). The CDR3 totals 15 residues. CDR3 DNA sequence: TGCAGTGCTAGAGCGGGCAGGGTCTTTAATCAGCCCCAGCATTTT. This sequence encodes CSARAGRVFNQPQHF.

The chain recombines TRBV5-1 with TRBJ2-5; D is possibly TRBD2 (5 bases). The J call may be wrong; the DNA end is better matched by TRBJ2-7. Germline assignment: CDR1 SGHRS and CDR2 YFSETQ. This CDR3 is built from 17 residues. The CDR3 reads CASSLRTLDISSYEQYF. The CDR3 DNA follows: TGCGCCAGCAGCTTGCGGACTCTTGACATTAGCTCCTACGAGCAGTACTTC.

This clonotype has just a few counts. The chain combines TRBV20-1 with TRBJ2-1; 10 positions match TRBD2. Trimming removed 0 bases from V and 7 bases from J; junction bases left unmatched: 9. CDR1 and CDR2 (germline): DFQATT, SNEGSKA (reference sequence). This CDR3 spans 16 amino acids. The CDR3: CSARDWASGGLNEQFF. The CDR3, as DNA: TGCAGTGCTAGAGATTGGGCTAGCGGGGGCTTGAATGAGCAGTTCTTC.